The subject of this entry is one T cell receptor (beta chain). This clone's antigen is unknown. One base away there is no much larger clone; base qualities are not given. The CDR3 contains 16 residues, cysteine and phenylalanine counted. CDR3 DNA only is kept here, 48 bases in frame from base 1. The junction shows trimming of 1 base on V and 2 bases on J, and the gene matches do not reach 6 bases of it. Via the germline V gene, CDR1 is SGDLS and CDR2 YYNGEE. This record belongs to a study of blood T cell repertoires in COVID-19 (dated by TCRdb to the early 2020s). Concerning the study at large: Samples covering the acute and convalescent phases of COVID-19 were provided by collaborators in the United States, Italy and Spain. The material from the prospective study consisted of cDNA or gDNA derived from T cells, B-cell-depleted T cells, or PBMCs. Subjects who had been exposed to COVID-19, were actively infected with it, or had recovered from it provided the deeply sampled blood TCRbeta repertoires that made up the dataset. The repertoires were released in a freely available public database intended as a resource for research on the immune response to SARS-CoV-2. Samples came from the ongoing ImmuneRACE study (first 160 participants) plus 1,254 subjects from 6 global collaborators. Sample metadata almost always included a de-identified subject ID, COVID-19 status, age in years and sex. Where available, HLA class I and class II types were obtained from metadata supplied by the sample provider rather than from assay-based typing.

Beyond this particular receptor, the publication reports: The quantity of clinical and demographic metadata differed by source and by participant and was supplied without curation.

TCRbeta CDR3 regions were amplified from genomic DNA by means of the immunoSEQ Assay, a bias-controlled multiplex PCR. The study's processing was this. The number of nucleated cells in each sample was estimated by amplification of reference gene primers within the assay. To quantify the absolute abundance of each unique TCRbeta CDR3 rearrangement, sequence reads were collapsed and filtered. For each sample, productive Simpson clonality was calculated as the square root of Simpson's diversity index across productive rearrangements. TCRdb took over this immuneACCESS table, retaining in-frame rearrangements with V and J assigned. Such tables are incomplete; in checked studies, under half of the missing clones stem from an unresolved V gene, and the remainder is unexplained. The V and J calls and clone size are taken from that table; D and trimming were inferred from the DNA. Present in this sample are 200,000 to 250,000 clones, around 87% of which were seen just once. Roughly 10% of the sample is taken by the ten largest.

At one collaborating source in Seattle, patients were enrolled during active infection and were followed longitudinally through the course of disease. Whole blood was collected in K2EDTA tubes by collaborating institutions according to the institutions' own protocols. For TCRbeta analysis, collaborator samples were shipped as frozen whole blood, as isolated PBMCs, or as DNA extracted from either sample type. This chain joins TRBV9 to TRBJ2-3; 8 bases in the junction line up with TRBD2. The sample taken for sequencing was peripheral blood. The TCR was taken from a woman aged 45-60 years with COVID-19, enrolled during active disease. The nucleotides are TGTGCCAGCAGCGTAAGGGGTAGCGGGGCCACAGATACGCAGTATTTT. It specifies CASSVRGSGATDTQYF.